This T cell receptor (beta chain) was observed in a study of somatic mutations in cytotoxic T cells in rheumatoid arthritis. Study-wide points: The authors did not know the antigen targets of the expanded CD8+ clones. Any difference in CD8+ T-cell clonality between patients who had rheumatoid arthritis and healthy controls who were age-matched was not statistically significant.

Once isolated by positive magnetic bead selection, the CD4+ and CD8+ cells had their purity checked by flow cytometry. Points on this clone: Its antigen is still unknown.

CDR1 is MNHNY, CDR2 SVGAGI, per germline (reference sequence). Trimming removed 2 bases from V and 9 bases from J, with 10 bases in between. The length of the CDR3 is 13 residues. Repertoires were generated with immunoSEQ multiplex PCR, while TCRdb's copy carries only in-frame clones and drops some. The data show under 15,000 clones, about 83% seen once. The sample consisted of CD8+ T cells sorted from blood. The gene calls are TRBV6-6 and TRBJ2-2; D unresolved. This TCR was recovered from an adult with rheumatoid arthritis. The CDR3 protein is CASSYNYYRELFF. CDR3 DNA: TGTGCCAGCAGTTACAACTACTACCGGGAGCTGTTTTTT.